Detailed here is one T cell receptor (beta chain). The record originates from a study of blood T cell repertoires in COVID-19. V was pared by 5 bases and J by 8 bases, with 21 bases between. The CDR3 covers 15 residues. Germline CDR1 reads ENHRY; CDR2 reads SYGVKD. The repertoire was sequenced with immunoSEQ multiplex PCR; TCRdb's copy has only in-frame clones and lacks some. The table shows about 350,000 clones, with about 90% occurring only once. The sequence was collected from a woman aged 18-29 years who had recovered from COVID-19. The specimen was peripheral blood. The chain couples TRBV10-3 to TRBJ1-2; tentatively, D is TRBD1 (5 bases). The CDR3 is CAISPGRGASGGYTF. DNA for the CDR3: TGTGCCATCAGTCCGGGTCGTGGGGCTAGTGGGGGCTACACCTTC.